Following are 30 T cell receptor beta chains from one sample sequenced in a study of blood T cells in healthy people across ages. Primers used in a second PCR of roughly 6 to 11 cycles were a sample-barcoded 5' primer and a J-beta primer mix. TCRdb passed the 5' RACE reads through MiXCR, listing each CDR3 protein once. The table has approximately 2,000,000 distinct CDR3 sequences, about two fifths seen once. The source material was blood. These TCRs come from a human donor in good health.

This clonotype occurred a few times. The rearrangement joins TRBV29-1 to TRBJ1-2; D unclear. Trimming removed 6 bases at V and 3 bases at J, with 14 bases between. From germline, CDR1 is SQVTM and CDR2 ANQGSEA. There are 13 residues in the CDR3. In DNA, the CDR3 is TGCAGCGTAGTACAGCCTCCCCACTATGGCTACACCTTC. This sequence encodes CSVVQPPHYGYTF.

The CDR3 sequence: CASSFSPGLSSSYNEQFF. For the CDR3, the DNA is TGTGCCAGCAGTTTTTCCCCAGGTCTCTCGAGCTCCTACAATGAGCAGTTCTTC. This chain uses TRBV12-3 or TRBV12-4 with TRBJ2-1; D is unresolved. The CDR3 contains 18 residues. Trimming removed 3 bases from V and 0 bases from J, with 18 bases in between.

CDR3 sequence reads: CASREDRNRGYTF. CDR3 nucleotide sequence: TGCGCCAGCAGAGAAGACAGGAACAGGGGCTACACCTTC. The chain couples TRBV5-1 to TRBJ1-2; D is perhaps TRBD1 (6 bases). Per the germline V gene, CDR1 is SGHRS and CDR2 is YFSETQ. Trimming cost V 5 bases and J 8 bases, with 16 bases left between them. The CDR3 is made up of 13 amino acids.

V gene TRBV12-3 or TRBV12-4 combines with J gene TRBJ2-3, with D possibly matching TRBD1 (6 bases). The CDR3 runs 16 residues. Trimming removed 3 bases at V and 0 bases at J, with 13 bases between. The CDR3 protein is CASSFRDKSSTDTQYF. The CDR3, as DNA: TGTGCCAGCAGTTTTAGGGACAAGTCTAGCACAGATACGCAGTATTTT.

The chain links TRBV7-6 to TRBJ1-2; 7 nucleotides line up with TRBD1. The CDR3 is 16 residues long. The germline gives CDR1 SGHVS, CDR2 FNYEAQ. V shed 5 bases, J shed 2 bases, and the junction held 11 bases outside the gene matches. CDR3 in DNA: TGTGCCAGCAGCCAAATAGAATCGGGACAGAACTATGGCTACACCTTC. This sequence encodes CASSQIESGQNYGYTF.

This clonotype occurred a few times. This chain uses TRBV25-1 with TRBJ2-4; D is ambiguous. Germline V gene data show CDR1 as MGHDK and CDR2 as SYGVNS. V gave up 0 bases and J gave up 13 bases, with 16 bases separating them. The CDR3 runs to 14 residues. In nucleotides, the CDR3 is TGTGCCAGCAGTGAATACTTCGGCCGAAATGAGCAGTACTTC. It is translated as CASSEYFGRNEQYF.

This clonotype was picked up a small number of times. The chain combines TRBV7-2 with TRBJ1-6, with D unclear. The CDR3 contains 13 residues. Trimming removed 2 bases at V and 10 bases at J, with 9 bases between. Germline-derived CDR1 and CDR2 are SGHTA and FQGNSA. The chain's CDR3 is CASSLRAQSPLHF. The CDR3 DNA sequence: TGTGCCAGCAGCTTAAGGGCTCAATCACCCCTCCACTTT.

CDR3 in amino acids: CASSIGVLGTDTQYF. CDR3 bases: TGTGCCAGTAGTATTGGGGTCCTAGGCACAGATACGCAGTATTTT. The rearrangement links TRBV19 to TRBJ2-3; D unclear. This CDR3 spans 15 amino acids. Germline V gives CDR1 LNHDA, CDR2 SQIVND (reference sequence). The V gene lost 3 bases and the J gene lost 1 base, with 11 bases spanning the gap.

The CDR3 sequence is CASGSPGPERGAPGTDTQYF. For the CDR3, the DNA is TGTGCTAGTGGTTCCCCAGGCCCGGAGCGGGGGGCCCCTGGCACAGATACGCAGTATTTT. This chain uses TRBV12-5 with TRBJ2-3; 9 bases are shared with TRBD2. The CDR3 loop spans 20 amino acids. V trimming: 4 bases; J trimming: 1 base; junction bases outside the gene matches: 18. Germline CDR1 and CDR2: LGHNT and FRNRAP.

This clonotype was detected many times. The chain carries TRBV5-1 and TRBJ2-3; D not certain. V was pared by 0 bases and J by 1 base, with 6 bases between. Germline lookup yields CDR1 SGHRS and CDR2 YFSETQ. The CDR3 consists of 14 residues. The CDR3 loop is CASSLEGRTDTQYF. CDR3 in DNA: TGCGCCAGCAGCTTGGAGGGCCGCACAGATACGCAGTATTTT. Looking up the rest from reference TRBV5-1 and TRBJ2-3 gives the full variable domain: KAGVTQTPRYLIKTRGQQVTLSCSPISGHRSVSWYQQTPGQGLQFLFEYFSETQRNKGNFPGRFSGRQFSNSRSEMNVSTLELGDSALYLCASSLEGRTDTQYFGPGTRLTVL.

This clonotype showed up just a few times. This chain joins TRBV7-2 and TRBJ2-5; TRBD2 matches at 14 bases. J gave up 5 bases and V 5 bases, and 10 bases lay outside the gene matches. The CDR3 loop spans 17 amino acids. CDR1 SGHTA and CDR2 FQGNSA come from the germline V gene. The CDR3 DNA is TGTGCCAGCAGCACCAGAGGGACTAGCGGGGGTAGGGAGACCCAGTACTTC. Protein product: CASSTRGTSGGRETQYF.

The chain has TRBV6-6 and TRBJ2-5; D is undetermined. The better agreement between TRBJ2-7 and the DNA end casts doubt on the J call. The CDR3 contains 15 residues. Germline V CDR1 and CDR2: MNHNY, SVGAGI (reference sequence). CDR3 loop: CASTPQALTGYEQYF. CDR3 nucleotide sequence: TGTGCCAGCACCCCCCAGGCTCTTACTGGCTACGAGCAGTACTTC.

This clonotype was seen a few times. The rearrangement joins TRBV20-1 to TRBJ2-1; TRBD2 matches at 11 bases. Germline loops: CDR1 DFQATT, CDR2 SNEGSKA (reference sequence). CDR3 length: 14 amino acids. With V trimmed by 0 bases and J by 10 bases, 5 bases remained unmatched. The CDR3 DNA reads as TGCAGTGCTAGAGATCGACTAGCGGGGATAGAGCAGTTCTTC. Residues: CSARDRLAGIEQFF.

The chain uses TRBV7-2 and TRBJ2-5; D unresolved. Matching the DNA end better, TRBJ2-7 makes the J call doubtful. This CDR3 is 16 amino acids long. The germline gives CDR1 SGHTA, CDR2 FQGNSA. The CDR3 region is CASSLVWAGTTYEQYF. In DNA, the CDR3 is TGTGCCAGCAGCTTAGTTTGGGCAGGAACTACCTACGAGCAGTACTTC.

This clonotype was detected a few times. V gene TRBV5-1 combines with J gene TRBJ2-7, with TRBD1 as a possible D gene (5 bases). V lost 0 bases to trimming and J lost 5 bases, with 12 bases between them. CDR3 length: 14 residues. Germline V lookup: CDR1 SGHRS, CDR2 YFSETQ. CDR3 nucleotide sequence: TGCGCCAGCAGCTTGGAGGGGTCCACCGACGAGCAGTACTTC. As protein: CASSLEGSTDEQYF.

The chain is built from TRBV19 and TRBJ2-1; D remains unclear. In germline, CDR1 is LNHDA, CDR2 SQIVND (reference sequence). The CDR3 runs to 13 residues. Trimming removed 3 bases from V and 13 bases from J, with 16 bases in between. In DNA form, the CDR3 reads TGTGCCAGTAGTATTAGTCCGGGCTGGGAACAGTTCTTC. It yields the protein CASSISPGWEQFF.

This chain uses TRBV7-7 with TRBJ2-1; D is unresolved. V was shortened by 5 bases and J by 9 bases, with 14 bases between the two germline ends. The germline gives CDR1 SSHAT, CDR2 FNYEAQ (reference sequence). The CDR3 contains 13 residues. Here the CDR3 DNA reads TGTGCCAGCAGCGCCTTGAGCACCAGTGAGCAGTTCTTC. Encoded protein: CASSALSTSEQFF.

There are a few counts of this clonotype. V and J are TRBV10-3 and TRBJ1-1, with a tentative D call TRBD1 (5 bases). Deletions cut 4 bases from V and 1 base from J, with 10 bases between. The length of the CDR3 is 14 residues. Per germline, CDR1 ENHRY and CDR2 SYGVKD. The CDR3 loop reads CAISAMGPNTEAFF. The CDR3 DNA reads TGTGCCATCAGTGCGATGGGACCGAACACTGAAGCTTTCTTT.

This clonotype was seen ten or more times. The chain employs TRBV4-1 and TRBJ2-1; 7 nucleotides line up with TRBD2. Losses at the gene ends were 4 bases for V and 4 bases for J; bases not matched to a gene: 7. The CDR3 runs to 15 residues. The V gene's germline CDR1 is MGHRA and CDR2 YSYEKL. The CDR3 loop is CASSPLGLQYNEQFF. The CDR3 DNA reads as TGCGCCAGCAGCCCTCTGGGACTACAATACAATGAGCAGTTCTTC.

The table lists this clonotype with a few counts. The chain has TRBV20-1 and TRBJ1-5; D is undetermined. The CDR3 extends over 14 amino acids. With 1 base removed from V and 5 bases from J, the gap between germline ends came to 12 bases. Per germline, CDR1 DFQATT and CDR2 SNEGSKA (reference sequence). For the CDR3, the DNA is TGCAGTGCTAGAGCCACCTTATTGGATCAGCCCCAGCATTTT. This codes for CSARATLLDQPQHF.

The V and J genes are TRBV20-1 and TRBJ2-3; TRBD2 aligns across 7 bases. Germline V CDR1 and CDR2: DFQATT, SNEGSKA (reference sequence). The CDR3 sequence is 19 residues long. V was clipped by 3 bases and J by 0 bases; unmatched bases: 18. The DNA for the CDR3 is TGCAGTGCTAGGTGCGGTGCGGGCGGGGGAGCCTCTAGCACAGATACGCAGTATTTT. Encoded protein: CSARCGAGGGASSTDTQYF.

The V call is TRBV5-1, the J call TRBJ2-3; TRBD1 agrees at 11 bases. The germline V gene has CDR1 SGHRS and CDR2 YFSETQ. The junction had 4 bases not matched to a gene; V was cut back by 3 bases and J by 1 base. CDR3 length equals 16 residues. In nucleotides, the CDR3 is TGCGCCAGCAGCTCAAGGACAGGGGGCGGCACAGATACGCAGTATTTT. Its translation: CASSSRTGGGTDTQYF. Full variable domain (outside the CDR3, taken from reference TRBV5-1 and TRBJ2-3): KAGVTQTPRYLIKTRGQQVTLSCSPISGHRSVSWYQQTPGQGLQFLFEYFSETQRNKGNFPGRFSGRQFSNSRSEMNVSTLELGDSALYLCASSSRTGGGTDTQYFGPGTRLTVL.

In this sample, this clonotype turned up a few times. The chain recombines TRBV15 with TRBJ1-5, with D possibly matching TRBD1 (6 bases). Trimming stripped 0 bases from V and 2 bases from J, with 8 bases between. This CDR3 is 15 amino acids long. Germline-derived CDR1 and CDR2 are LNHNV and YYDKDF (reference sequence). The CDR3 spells CATSRDNRGNQPQHF. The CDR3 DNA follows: TGTGCCACCAGCAGAGATAACAGGGGCAATCAGCCCCAGCATTTT.

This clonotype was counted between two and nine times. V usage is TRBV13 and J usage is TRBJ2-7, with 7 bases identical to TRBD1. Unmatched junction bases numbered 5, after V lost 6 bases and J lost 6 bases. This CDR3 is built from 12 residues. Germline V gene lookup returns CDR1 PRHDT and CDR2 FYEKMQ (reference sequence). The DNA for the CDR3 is TGTGCCAGCAGATACGCAGGGGGCGAGCAGTACTTC. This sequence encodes CASRYAGGEQYF.

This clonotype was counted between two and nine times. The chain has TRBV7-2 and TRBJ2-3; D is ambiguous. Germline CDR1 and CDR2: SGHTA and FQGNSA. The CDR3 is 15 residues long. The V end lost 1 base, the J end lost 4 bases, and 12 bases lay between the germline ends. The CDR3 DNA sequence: TGTGCCAGCAGCTTAGACGGGCTTTTTTCAGATACGCAGTATTTT. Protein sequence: CASSLDGLFSDTQYF.

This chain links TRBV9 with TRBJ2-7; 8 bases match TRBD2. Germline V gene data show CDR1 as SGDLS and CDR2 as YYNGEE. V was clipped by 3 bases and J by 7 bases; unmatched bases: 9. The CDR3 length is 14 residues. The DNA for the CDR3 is TGTGCCAGCAGCGCCCCCGGGACTAGTTATGAGCAGTACTTC. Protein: CASSAPGTSYEQYF.

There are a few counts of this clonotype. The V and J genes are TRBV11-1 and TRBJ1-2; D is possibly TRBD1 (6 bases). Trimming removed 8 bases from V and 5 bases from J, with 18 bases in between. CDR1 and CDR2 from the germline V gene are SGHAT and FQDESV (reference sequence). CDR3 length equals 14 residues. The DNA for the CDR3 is TGTGCCAGCTCACCCCCGGTCCAGGGGTATGGCTACACCTTC. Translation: CASSPPVQGYGYTF.

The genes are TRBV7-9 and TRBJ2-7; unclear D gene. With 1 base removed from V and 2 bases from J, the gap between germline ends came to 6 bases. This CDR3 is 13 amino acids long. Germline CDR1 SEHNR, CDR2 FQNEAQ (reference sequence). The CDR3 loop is CASSLEATYEQYF. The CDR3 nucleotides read TGTGCCAGCAGCTTAGAAGCGACCTACGAGCAGTACTTC.

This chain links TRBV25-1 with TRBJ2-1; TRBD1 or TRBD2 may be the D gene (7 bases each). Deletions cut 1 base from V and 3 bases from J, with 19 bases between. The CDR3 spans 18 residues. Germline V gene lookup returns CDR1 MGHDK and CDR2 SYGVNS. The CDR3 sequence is CASSEFFVRGGLYNEQFF. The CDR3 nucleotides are TGTGCCAGCAGTGAATTTTTTGTCAGGGGGGGACTCTACAATGAGCAGTTCTTC.

DNA of the CDR3: TGCAGTGCTAGAGATACTAGCGGGGGAACCGAAGAGACCCAGTACTTC. It encodes CSARDTSGGTEETQYF. The chain uses TRBV20-1 and TRBJ2-5; 11 bases align to TRBD2. The CDR3 loop spans 16 amino acids. J gave up 3 bases and V 0 bases, and 6 bases lay outside the gene matches. Looked up from germline, CDR1 is DFQATT and CDR2 is SNEGSKA (reference sequence).